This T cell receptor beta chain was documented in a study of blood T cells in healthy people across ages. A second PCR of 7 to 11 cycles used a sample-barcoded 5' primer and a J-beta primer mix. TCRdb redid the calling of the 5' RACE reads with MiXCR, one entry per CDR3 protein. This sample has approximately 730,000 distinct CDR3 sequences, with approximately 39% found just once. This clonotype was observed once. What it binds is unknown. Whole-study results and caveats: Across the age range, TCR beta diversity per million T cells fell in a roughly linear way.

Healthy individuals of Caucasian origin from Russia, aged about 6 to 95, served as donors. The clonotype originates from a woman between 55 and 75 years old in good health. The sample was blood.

The CDR3 DNA reads TGCAGCGGCGAGGACTCAGATACGCAGTATTTT. It codes for CSGEDSDTQYF. The chain combines TRBV29-1 with TRBJ2-3; tentatively, D is TRBD2 (5 bases). Germline V gene lookup returns CDR1 SQVTM and CDR2 ANQGSEA. The CDR3 has 11 amino acids. V was cut by 7 bases and J by 4 bases, with 9 bases left in between.